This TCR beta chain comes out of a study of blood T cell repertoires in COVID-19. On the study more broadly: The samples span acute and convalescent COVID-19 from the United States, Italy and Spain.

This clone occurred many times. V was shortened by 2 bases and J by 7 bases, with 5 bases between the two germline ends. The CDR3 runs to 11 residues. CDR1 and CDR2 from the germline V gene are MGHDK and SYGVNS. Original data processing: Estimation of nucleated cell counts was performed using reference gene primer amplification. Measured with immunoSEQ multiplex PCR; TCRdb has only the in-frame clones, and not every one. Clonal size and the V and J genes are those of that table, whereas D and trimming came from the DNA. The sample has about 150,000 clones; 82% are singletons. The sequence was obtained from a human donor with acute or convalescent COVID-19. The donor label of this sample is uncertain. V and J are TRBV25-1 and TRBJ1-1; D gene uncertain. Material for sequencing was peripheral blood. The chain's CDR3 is CASSESLEAFF. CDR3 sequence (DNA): TGTGCCAGCAGTGAAAGCCTTGAAGCTTTCTTT. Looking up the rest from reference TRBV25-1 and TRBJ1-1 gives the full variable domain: EADIYQTPRYLVIGTGKKITLECSQTMGHDKMYWYQQDPGMELHLIHYSYGVNSTEKGDLSSESTVSRIRTEHFPLTLESARPSHTSQYLCASSESLEAFFGQGTRLTVV.